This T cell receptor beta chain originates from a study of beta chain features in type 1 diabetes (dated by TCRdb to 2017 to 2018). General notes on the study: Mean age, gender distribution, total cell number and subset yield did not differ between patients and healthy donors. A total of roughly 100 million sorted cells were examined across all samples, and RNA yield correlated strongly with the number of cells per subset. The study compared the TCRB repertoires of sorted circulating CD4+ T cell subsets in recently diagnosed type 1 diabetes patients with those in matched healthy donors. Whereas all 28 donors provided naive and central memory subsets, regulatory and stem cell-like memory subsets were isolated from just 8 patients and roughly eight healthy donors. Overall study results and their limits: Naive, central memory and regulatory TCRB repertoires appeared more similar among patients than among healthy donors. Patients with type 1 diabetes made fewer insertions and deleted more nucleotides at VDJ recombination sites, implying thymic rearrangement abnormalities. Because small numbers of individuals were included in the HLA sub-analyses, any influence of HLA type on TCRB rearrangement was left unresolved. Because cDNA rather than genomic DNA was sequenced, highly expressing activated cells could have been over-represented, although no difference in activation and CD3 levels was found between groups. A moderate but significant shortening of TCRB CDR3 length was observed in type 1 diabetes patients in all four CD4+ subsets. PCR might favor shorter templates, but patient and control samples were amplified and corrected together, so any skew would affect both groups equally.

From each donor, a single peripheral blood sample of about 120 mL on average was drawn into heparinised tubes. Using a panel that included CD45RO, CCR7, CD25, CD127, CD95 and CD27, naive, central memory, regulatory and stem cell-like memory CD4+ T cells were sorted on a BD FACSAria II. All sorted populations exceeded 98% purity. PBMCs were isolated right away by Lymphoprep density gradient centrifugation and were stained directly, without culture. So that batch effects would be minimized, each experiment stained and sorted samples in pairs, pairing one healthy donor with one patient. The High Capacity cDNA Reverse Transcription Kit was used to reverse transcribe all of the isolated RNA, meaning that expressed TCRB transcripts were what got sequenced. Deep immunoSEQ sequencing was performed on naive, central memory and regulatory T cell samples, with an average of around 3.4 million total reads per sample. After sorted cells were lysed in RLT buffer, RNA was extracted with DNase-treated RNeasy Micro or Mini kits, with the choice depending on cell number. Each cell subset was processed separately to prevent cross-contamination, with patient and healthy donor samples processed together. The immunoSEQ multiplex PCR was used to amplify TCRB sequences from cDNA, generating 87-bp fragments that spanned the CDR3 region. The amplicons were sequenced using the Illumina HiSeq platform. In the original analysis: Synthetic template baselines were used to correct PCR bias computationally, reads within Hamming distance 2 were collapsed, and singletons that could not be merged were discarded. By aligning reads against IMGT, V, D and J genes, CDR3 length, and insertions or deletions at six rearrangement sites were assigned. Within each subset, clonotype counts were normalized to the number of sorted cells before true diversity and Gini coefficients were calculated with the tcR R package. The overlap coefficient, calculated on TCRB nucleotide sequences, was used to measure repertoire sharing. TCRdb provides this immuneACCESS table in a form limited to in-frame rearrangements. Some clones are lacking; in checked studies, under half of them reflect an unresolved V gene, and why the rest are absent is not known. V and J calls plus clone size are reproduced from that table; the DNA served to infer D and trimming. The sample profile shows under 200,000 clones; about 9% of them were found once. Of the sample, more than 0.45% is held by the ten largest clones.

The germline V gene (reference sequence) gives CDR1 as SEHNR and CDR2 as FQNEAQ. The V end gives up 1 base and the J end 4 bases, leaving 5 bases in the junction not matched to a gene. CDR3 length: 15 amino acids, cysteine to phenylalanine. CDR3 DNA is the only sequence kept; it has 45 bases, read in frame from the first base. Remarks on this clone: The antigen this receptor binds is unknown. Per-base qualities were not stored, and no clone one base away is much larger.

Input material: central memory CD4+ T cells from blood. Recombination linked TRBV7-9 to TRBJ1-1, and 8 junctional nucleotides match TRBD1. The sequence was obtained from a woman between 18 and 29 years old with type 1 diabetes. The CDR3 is CASSLGWQGATEAFF. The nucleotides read TGTGCCAGCAGCTTAGGTTGGCAGGGGGCCACTGAAGCTTTCTTT. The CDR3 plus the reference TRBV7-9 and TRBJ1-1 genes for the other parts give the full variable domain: DTGVSQNPRHKITKRGQNVTFRCDPISEHNRLYWYRQTLGQGPEFLTYFQNEAQLEKSRLLSDRFSAERPKGSFSTLEIQRTEQGDSAMYLCASSLGWQGATEAFFGQGTRLTVV.